This TCR beta chain emerged from a study of shared T cell receptors in the human thymus. This clone was detected only a few times. Profiling relied on immunoSEQ multiplex PCR, and the TCRdb table lists in-frame clones only, not all of them. The table records under 850,000 clones, around nine tenths of them present only once. Germline V gene sequence: CDR1 SGHNT, CDR2 YENEEA. The CDR3 consists of 16 residues. Trimming pared 4 bases from V and 2 bases from J, leaving 16 bases between. These same data were also listed under a study on human thymus T cells.

The chain combines TRBV11-3 with TRBJ2-3, with a weak D call TRBD2 (6 bases). Sequenced sample: thymocytes. The receptor comes from a boy younger than two with a congenital heart defect. CDR3 coding DNA: TGTGCCAGCAGCTCCCGGGATAGCGGCAACACAGATACGCAGTATTTT. Its translation: CASSSRDSGNTDTQYF.